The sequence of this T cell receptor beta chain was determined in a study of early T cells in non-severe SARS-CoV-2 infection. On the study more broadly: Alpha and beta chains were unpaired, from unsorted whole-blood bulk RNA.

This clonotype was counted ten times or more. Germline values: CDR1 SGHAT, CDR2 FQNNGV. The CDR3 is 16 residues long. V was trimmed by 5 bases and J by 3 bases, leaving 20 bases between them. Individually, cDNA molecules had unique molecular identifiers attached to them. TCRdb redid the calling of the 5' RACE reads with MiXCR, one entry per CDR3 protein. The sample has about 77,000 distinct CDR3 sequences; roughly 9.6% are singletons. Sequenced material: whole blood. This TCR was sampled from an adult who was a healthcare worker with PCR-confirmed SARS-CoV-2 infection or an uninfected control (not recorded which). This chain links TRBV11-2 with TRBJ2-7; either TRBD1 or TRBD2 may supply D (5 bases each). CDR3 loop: CASSPIRRDGLYEQYF. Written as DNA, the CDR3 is TGTGCCAGCAGCCCTATCCGACGGGACGGACTCTACGAGCAGTACTTC.